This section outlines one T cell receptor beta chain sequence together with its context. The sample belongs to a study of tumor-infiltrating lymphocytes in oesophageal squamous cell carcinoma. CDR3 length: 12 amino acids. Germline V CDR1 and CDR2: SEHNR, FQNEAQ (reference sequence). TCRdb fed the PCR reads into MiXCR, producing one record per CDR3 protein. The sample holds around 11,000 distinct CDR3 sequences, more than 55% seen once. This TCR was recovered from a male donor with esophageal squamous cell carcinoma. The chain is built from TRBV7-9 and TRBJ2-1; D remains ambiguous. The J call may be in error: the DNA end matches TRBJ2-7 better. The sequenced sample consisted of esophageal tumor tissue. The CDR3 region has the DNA TGTGCCAGCAGCACATCAAACTACGAGCAGTACTTC. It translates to CASSTSNYEQYF.